The 9 T cell receptor beta chains below all came from one sample that was sequenced in a study of blood T cell repertoires in COVID-19. Clones were sequenced by immunoSEQ multiplex PCR, and TCRdb holds only the in-frame ones, with some missing. The sample lists about 110,000 clones; about four fifths were seen once. Sequenced: peripheral blood. These receptors were obtained from a woman aged 65 to 85 with acute or convalescent COVID-19.

The rearrangement joins TRBV9 to TRBJ1-2, with 8 bases aligning to TRBD1. Trimming took 4 bases from V and 4 from J; bases not matched to a gene: 15. The CDR3 contains 17 residues. Looked up from germline, CDR1 is SGDLS and CDR2 is YYNGEE. CDR3 loop: CASSPTGSGGESYGYTF. The CDR3 region has the DNA TGTGCCAGCAGCCCAACGGGGTCAGGGGGCGAAAGCTATGGCTACACCTTC. Full variable domain (outside the CDR3, taken from reference TRBV9 and TRBJ1-2): DSGVTQTPKHLITATGQRVTLRCSPRSGDLSVYWYQQSLDQGLQFLIQYYNGEERAKGNILERFSAQQFPDLHSELNLSSLELGDSALYFCASSPTGSGGESYGYTFGSGTRLTVV.

The chain has TRBV19 and TRBJ2-2, with TRBD2 matching 15 bases. V was clipped by 4 bases and J by 3 bases; unmatched bases: 3. Looked up from germline, CDR1 is LNHDA and CDR2 is SQIVND (reference sequence). The CDR3 spans 17 residues. This chain's CDR3 is CASSSGTSGRYTGELFF. CDR3 nucleotides: TGTGCCAGTAGTAGCGGGACTAGCGGGAGGTACACCGGGGAGCTGTTTTTT.

The gene calls are TRBV6-2 or TRBV6-3 and TRBJ2-4; TRBD1 might be the D (6 bases). Deletions cut 0 bases from V and 10 bases from J, with 19 bases between. Per the germline V gene, CDR1 is MNHEY and CDR2 is SVGEGT. The CDR3 is 16 residues long. CDR3 nucleotide sequence: TGTGCCAGCAGTTACTCGAGCCAGGGGTGGCTAAAAATTCAGTACTTC. Its protein is CASSYSSQGWLKIQYF.

This clone was observed a handful of times. V gene TRBV11-2 combines with J gene TRBJ2-3; no clear D. The V gene's germline CDR1 is SGHAT and CDR2 FQNNGV. Trimming took off 1 base at V and 4 bases at J, with 12 bases between the two ends. CDR3 size: 15 residues. The CDR3 coding sequence is TGTGCCAGCAGCTTAGGTTCTACAGATGCAGATACGCAGTATTTT. The encoded protein is CASSLGSTDADTQYF.

This clone was seen a few times. In nucleotides, the CDR3 is TGTGCCAGCAGCCCCGGGGGCTCCTACAATGAGCAGTTCTTC. Encoded protein: CASSPGGSYNEQFF. The gene calls are TRBV11-3 and TRBJ2-1; D may be TRBD2 (6 bases). V gave up 5 bases and J gave up 0 bases, with 8 bases separating them. The length of the CDR3 is 14 residues. CDR1 is SGHNT and CDR2 is YENEEA in the germline V gene.

The V call is TRBV7-9, the J call TRBJ2-7; 9 nucleotides line up with TRBD1. The CDR3 extends over 15 amino acids. Per the germline V gene, CDR1 is SEHNR and CDR2 is FQNEAQ (reference sequence). V lost 2 bases, J lost 2 bases, and 4 bases stayed unmatched. The CDR3 DNA reads TGTGCCAGCAGCTTACTGGGACAGGGACCCTACGAGCAGTACTTC. It is translated as CASSLLGQGPYEQYF.

The chain couples TRBV11-2 to TRBJ2-3; D remains ambiguous. This CDR3 spans 13 amino acids. V dropped 3 bases and J dropped 0 bases, with 4 bases sitting between them. Germline values: CDR1 SGHAT, CDR2 FQNNGV. The CDR3 sequence is CASSFGSTDTQYF. The CDR3 region has the DNA TGTGCCAGCAGCTTCGGGAGCACAGATACGCAGTATTTT. Supplemented by reference TRBV11-2 and TRBJ2-3, the full variable domain reads EAGVAQSPRYKIIEKRQSVAFWCNPISGHATLYWYQQILGQGPKLLIQFQNNGVVDDSQLPKDRFSAERLKGVDSTLKIQPAKLEDSAVYLCASSFGSTDTQYFGPGTRLTVL.

The V and J genes are TRBV19 and TRBJ2-6; D is perhaps TRBD1 (6 bases). Germline V gene lookup returns CDR1 LNHDA and CDR2 SQIVND (reference sequence). Trimming pared 7 bases from V and 2 bases from J, leaving 9 bases between. There are 14 residues in the CDR3. The CDR3 region is CASIDRPGANVLTF. The CDR3 DNA is TGTGCCAGTATTGACAGGCCTGGGGCCAACGTCCTGACTTTC.

This chain links TRBV2 with TRBJ1-2; D uncertain. This CDR3 is built from 14 residues. Deletions cut 4 bases from V and 4 bases from J, with 13 bases between. Germline CDR1 SNHLY, CDR2 FYNNEI. The CDR3 nucleotides are TGTGCCAGCAGTGTGATGCTGGGAGGCTATGGCTACACCTTC. Protein sequence: CASSVMLGGYGYTF.